Presented here are 13 T cell receptor beta chains from one specimen sequenced in a study of shared clonotypes between healthy human individuals. Sequencing used immunoSEQ multiplex PCR; TCRdb keeps in-frame clones, though not all of them. In the table there are approximately 2.5 million clones, over 85% of which are singletons. Sequencing was carried out using naive CD4+ T cells from PBMCs. Stated subset: CD45RA+ positively selected. The receptors come from a man between 18 and 35 years old in good health. Some clones in this sample may be carry-over from other donors' samples.

With respect to this clone: The sample contains more than one DNA sequence encoding this CDR3. The chain recombines TRBV9 with TRBJ2-1; TRBD1 or TRBD2 may be the D gene (5 bases each). There are 14 residues in the CDR3. The germline CDR1 and CDR2 sequences are SGDLS and YYNGEE. V dropped 0 bases and J dropped 5 bases, with 9 bases sitting between them. This CDR3 is CASSVAGPHNEQFF. In nucleotides, the CDR3 is TGTGCCAGCAGCGTAGCGGGACCCCACAATGAGCAGTTCTTC.

This clone has just one count. The identical CDR3 is also encoded by other nucleotide sequences in the sample. The chain uses TRBV7-9 and TRBJ1-2; TRBD1 aligns across 7 bases. The germline V gene encodes CDR1 SEHNR and CDR2 FQNEAQ (reference sequence). This CDR3 is 14 amino acids long. With V trimmed by 2 bases and J by 4 bases, 4 bases remained unmatched. This CDR3 reads CASSLPGQSYGYTF. The DNA for the CDR3 is TGTGCCAGCAGCTTACCGGGACAGTCCTATGGCTACACCTTC.

The rearrangement uses TRBV27 and TRBJ2-5; 8 bases match TRBD1. J lost 4 bases, V lost 0 bases, and 4 bases had no gene match. The CDR3 spans 15 residues. From germline, CDR1 is MNHEY and CDR2 SMNVEV (reference sequence). The DNA of the CDR3 is TGTGCCAGCAGTTTATCGTTCAGGGGGCGAGAGACCCAGTACTTC. Its translation is CASSLSFRGRETQYF.

The chain joins TRBV30 to TRBJ2-7, with 8 bases matching TRBD1. Losses at the gene ends were 5 bases for V and 2 bases for J; bases not matched to a gene: 8. Looked up from germline, CDR1 is GTSNPN and CDR2 is SVGIG (reference sequence). The CDR3 has 14 amino acids. Here the CDR3 DNA reads TGTGCCTGGGGGCAGGGGGCTTACCCCTACGAGCAGTACTTC. Translating gives CAWGQGAYPYEQYF.

The genes are TRBV10-3 and TRBJ2-1; 10 nucleotides align to TRBD2. The J segment lost 3 bases and the V segment lost 2 bases, leaving 1 base of the junction unmatched. This CDR3 comprises 15 residues. Germline V CDR1 and CDR2: ENHRY, SYGVKD. CDR3 amino acids: CAISEASGGYNEQFF. The CDR3 DNA follows: TGTGCCATCAGTGAGGCTAGCGGGGGCTACAATGAGCAGTTCTTC.

This sequence joins TRBV7-9 and TRBJ2-1; D perhaps matches TRBD2 (6 bases). Germline CDR1 reads SEHNR; CDR2 reads FQNEAQ (reference sequence). The V end was cut by 4 bases, the J end by 9 bases, with 13 bases between. The CDR3 contains 13 residues. The CDR3 DNA sequence: TGTGCCAGCAGCTCGGGAGTTCGCGGTGAGCAGTTCTTC. Residues: CASSSGVRGEQFF.

This chain uses TRBV5-4 with TRBJ2-1; no clear D. Germline loops: CDR1 SGHNT, CDR2 YYREEE (reference sequence). CDR3 size: 13 residues. Trimming cost V 2 bases and J 10 bases, with 13 bases left between them. CDR3: CASSFGSIGEQFF. Here the CDR3 DNA reads TGTGCCAGCAGCTTTGGGTCTATCGGGGAGCAGTTCTTC.

The CDR3 loop is CSVSTGTGNTIYF. In nucleotides, the CDR3 is TGCAGCGTCAGTACAGGGACGGGAAACACCATATATTTT. V is TRBV29-1 and J is TRBJ1-3, with D possibly matching TRBD1 (6 bases). Trimming took off 6 bases at V and 4 bases at J, with 13 bases between the two ends. The germline CDR1 and CDR2 sequences are SQVTM and ANQGSEA. The length of the CDR3 is 13 residues.

The V and J genes are TRBV6-1 and TRBJ2-3, with TRBD2 identical over 9 bases. The CDR3 sequence is 18 residues long. V dropped 1 base and J dropped 4; count of bases not matched to a gene: 12. Germline assignment: CDR1 MNHNS and CDR2 SASEGT. CDR3 residues: CASSEVPQIAGAADTQYF. Written as DNA, the CDR3 is TGTGCCAGCAGTGAAGTCCCCCAGATAGCGGGAGCCGCAGATACGCAGTATTTT.

The V call is TRBV2, the J call TRBJ2-2, with D possibly TRBD2 on 5 matching bases. Germline V lookup: CDR1 SNHLY, CDR2 FYNNEI. The CDR3 is 14 residues long. V lost 6 bases to trimming and J lost 5 bases, with 13 bases between them. DNA of the CDR3: TGTGCCAGCAGAGACCGTAGGACTACCGGGGAGCTGTTTTTT. This codes for CASRDRRTTGELFF. Full variable domain (missing parts from reference TRBV2 and TRBJ2-2): EPEVTQTPSHQVTQMGQEVILRCVPISNHLYFYWYRQILGQKVEFLVSFYNNEISEKSEIFDDQFSVERPDGSNFTLKIRSTKLEDSAMYFCASRDRRTTGELFFGEGSRLTVL.

The rearrangement uses TRBV10-2 and TRBJ2-7; 7 nucleotides match TRBD2. The ends lost 2 bases at V and 0 bases at J; junction bases unmatched: 4. Germline loops: CDR1 WSHSY, CDR2 SAAADI. The CDR3 consists of 15 residues. The CDR3 DNA sequence: TGCGCCAGCAGTGAGAGGGGCGGGGGCTCCTACGAGCAGTACTTC. Encoded protein: CASSERGGGSYEQYF.

The chain joins TRBV7-2 to TRBJ1-2; the D is unclear. CDR3 size: 16 residues. Germline loops: CDR1 SGHTA, CDR2 FQGNSA. Trimming cost V 5 bases and J 0 bases, with 16 bases left between them. The CDR3 DNA reads as TGTGCCAGCAGCACGATGGGTCGGTGGTCTAACTATGGCTACACCTTC. Translated: CASSTMGRWSNYGYTF.

The J gene is TRBJ2-5, the V gene TRBV18; TRBD2 matches at 12 bases. CDR1 and CDR2 (germline): KGHSH, LQKENI. Losses at the gene ends were 4 bases for V and 1 base for J; bases not matched to a gene: 1. The CDR3 length is 15 residues. CDR3 coding DNA: TGTGCCAGCTCACGGGGACTAGCGGGCCAAGAGACCCAGTACTTC. Translated, it gives CASSRGLAGQETQYF.